This TCR beta chain emerged from a study of cytomegalovirus exposure and HLA in healthy donors. General observations from the study: Most TCR sequences proved rare, with some public TCRs found in many donors.

V shed 4 bases and J shed 5 bases, with 11 bases lying between them. The CDR3 has 13 residues. Germline values: CDR1 SGHTA, CDR2 FQGNSA. Some clones are missing from TCRdb's copy, which holds only in-frame ones; the method was immunoSEQ multiplex PCR. The sample shows 65,000 to 100,000 clones, 90% to 95% of them seen only once. On this clone: Its antigen is not known.

This TCR was recovered from a woman under 40 in good health and CMV-seronegative. The rearrangement joins TRBV7-2 to TRBJ1-1; D not certain. The sequencing input was PBMCs. This CDR3 reads CASSSDQRTEAFF. The CDR3 DNA reads TGTGCCAGCAGCTCGGATCAGCGGACTGAAGCTTTCTTT.